What follows are 10 T cell receptor beta chains derived from one specimen sequenced in a study of Tregs in tolerant kidney transplant recipients (dated by TCRdb to the late 2010s). The library was built by means of the immunoSEQ multiplex PCR assay. TCRdb carries this immuneACCESS record with in-frame sequences only. Its versions omit some clonotypes, under half of them owing to an unresolved V gene in the studies checked, with the rest unexplained. The sample table contains approximately 60,000 clones; only one count was recorded for about 89% of them. Around 4% of the sample rests with the top ten. According to the study, the label for this sample's time point signals: 6 months after combined kidney and bone marrow transplant. Transplants used related donors with nonmyeloablative bone marrow transplantation; mixed chimerism was transient in the human trials. This specimen was CD4+ T cells from blood (PBMCs), taken 6 months after the transplant. The source of these receptors is a human patient who received a combined kidney and bone marrow transplant. The graft donor may be the source of some T cells after a transplant.

In nucleotides, the CDR3 is TGTGCCAGCAGTTTCCCCTCGCAGGGTCGCGACGAGCAGTACTTC. It specifies CASSFPSQGRDEQYF. The rearrangement joins TRBV27 to TRBJ2-7, with D maybe TRBD1 (5 bases). The CDR3 contains 15 residues. Trimming pared 3 bases from V and 5 bases from J, leaving 17 bases between. Germline V lookup: CDR1 MNHEY, CDR2 SMNVEV (reference sequence).

This clone was seen only a few times. The chain is built from TRBV2 and TRBJ1-2, with 9 bases identical to TRBD1. Germline trimming cut 8 bases from V and 5 bases from J; bases unmatched to any gene: 9. The CDR3 totals 14 residues. The germline V gene has CDR1 SNHLY and CDR2 FYNNEI. In DNA, the CDR3 is TGTGCCAGCCAGAGGGGACAGGGCCGATATGGCTACACCTTC. It is translated as CASQRGQGRYGYTF.

The chain joins TRBV4-1 to TRBJ1-2, with D maybe TRBD1 (6 bases). This CDR3 region has 16 residues. Germline assignment: CDR1 MGHRA and CDR2 YSYEKL. V lost 0 bases and J 4 bases, leaving 15 bases between the germline ends. The CDR3 region has the DNA TGCGCCAGCAGCCAAGATTCAGTAGGGGGGGCCTATGGCTACACCTTC. It translates to CASSQDSVGGAYGYTF.

This rearrangement joins TRBV6-5 to TRBJ2-5; 9 nucleotides match TRBD1. This CDR3 spans 12 amino acids. V was clipped by 6 bases and J by 9 bases; unmatched bases: 5. Germline CDR1 reads MNHEY; CDR2 reads SVGAGI. The CDR3 spells CASSTGTGSQYF. The CDR3 DNA follows: TGTGCCAGCAGCACCGGGACAGGGTCCCAGTACTTC.

The rearrangement links TRBV7-2 to TRBJ2-7; TRBD2 might be the D (5 bases). Germline V gene lookup returns CDR1 SGHTA and CDR2 FQGNSA. There are 14 residues in the CDR3. V was pared by 5 bases and J by 2 bases, with 13 bases between. CDR3 in DNA: TGTGCCAGCAGCCCGGGCGGGCCCCCCTACGAGCAGTACTTC. Residues: CASSPGGPPYEQYF.

This chain links TRBV2 with TRBJ2-6; TRBD1 agrees at 7 bases. Germline CDR1 SNHLY, CDR2 FYNNEI. The CDR3 contains 17 residues. After removal of 5 bases from V and 4 bases from J, the junction contained 11 bases not matched to a gene. In DNA, the CDR3 is TGTGCCAGCAGTTGGGACAGCTCCTGGACGGGGGCCAACGTCCTGACTTTC. This sequence encodes CASSWDSSWTGANVLTF.

This chain links TRBV7-9 with TRBJ2-1, with TRBD2 matching over 10 bases. Germline CDR1 is SEHNR and CDR2 is FQNEAQ (reference sequence). V trimming: 3 bases; J trimming: 1 base; junction bases outside the gene matches: 6. This CDR3 spans 17 amino acids. The chain's CDR3 is CASSLQREGLSYNEQFF. CDR3 in DNA: TGTGCCAGCAGCTTGCAGCGGGAGGGCCTTTCCTACAATGAGCAGTTCTTC.

This clone turned up a few times. The rearrangement joins TRBV19 to TRBJ2-2, with D possibly matching TRBD2 (5 bases). The CDR3 contains 16 residues. V was clipped by 3 bases and J by 4 bases, with 15 bases between them. The germline gives CDR1 LNHDA, CDR2 SQIVND (reference sequence). The CDR3 loop is CASSIPFGSSTGELFF. In DNA form, the CDR3 reads TGTGCCAGTAGTATCCCGTTTGGGAGTAGCACCGGGGAGCTGTTTTTT.

This sequence joins TRBV5-1 and TRBJ2-5, with 14 bases that match TRBD2. Germline CDR1 and CDR2: SGHRS and YFSETQ. The V and J ends lost 3 bases and 5 bases, in that order; junction bases with no gene match: 3. The CDR3 contains 15 residues. The CDR3 loop is CASSSGLAGVETQYF. DNA for the CDR3: TGCGCCAGCAGCTCGGGACTAGCGGGAGTGGAGACCCAGTACTTC.

In nucleotides, the CDR3 is TGCGCCAGCAGCCAAGTACAGGGCTACGAGCAGTACTTC. This translates into CASSQVQGYEQYF. The V gene is TRBV4-1, the J gene TRBJ2-7; perhaps TRBD1 as D (6 bases). CDR1 MGHRA and CDR2 YSYEKL come from the germline V gene. The CDR3 length is 13 residues. V dropped 1 base and J dropped 3 bases, with 7 bases sitting between them.